Listed below are T cell receptor beta chains from one sample, sequenced in a study of T cell changes during pregnancy in multiple sclerosis. The table came from immunoSEQ multiplex PCR; TCRdb's copy has only in-frame clones and leaves some out. The data hold around 50,000 clones, with roughly 93% observed a single time. The material sequenced was CD8+ T cells from peripheral blood mononuclear cells, taken in the second trimester of pregnancy. These receptors were obtained from a female donor with multiple sclerosis, enrolled in a pregnancy study. CDR3s include the opening cysteine and the closing phenylalanine or tryptophan. Fields, in order: D gene, J gene, V gene, clone size, CDR3 protein, CDR3 DNA. D genes are given only for firm matches. Size values are once, few and many counts, or a class for expanded clones, and some rows have none.

>TRBD1|TRBJ1-4|TRBV19|few
CASSATGVSTNEKLFF
TGTGCCAGTAGTGCGACAGGGGTCTCAACTAATGAAAAACTGTTTTTT
>.|TRBJ2-5|TRBV4-1|.
CASSQLASRGGETQYF
TGCGCCAGCAGCCAGCTAGCGTCCCGGGGCGGTGAGACCCAGTACTTC
>.|TRBJ2-7|TRBV27|.
CASSSTPSGAYEQYF
TGTGCCAGCAGTTCGACCCCCTCAGGGGCCTACGAGCAGTACTTC
>TRBD1|TRBJ1-2|TRBV4-3|.
CASSQDSGGVYGYTF
TGCGCCAGCAGCCAAGATTCAGGGGGCGTCTATGGCTACACCTTC
>TRBD1|TRBJ2-5|TRBV10-2|once
CAARDREGAETQYF
TGCGCCGCCCGGGACAGGGAAGGGGCAGAGACCCAGTACTTC
>TRBD2|TRBJ2-3|TRBV30|once
CAWGEGIAGGPGVSDTQYF
TGTGCCTGGGGGGAGGGTATAGCGGGAGGGCCAGGGGTGTCCGATACGCAGTATTTT
>.|TRBJ1-1|TRBV19|.
CASSAEYRVGRVNTEAFF
TGTGCCAGTAGCGCCGAATATAGAGTGGGCAGGGTGAACACTGAAGCTTTCTTT
>.|TRBJ1-1|TRBV4-2|.
CASSHEGMNTEAFF
TGTGCCAGCAGCCACGAGGGCATGAACACTGAAGCTTTCTTT
>TRBD1|TRBJ1-1|TRBV27|.
CASSLVRQGRTEAFF
TGTGCCAGCAGTTTAGTCCGACAGGGGAGGACTGAAGCTTTCTTT
>.|TRBJ2-1|TRBV10-1|.
CASSPDSGYNEQFF
TGCGCCAGCAGTCCCGATAGCGGTTACAATGAGCAGTTCTTC
>.|TRBJ2-2|TRBV15|once
CATSRDLAAGAAGELFF
TGTGCCACCAGCAGAGATTTAGCCGCAGGGGCAGCCGGGGAGCTGTTTTTT
>.|TRBJ2-7|TRBV10-3|.
CAISLEHTYEQYF
TGTGCCATCAGCCTAGAGCATACCTACGAGCAGTACTTC
>TRBD2|TRBJ2-5|TRBV4-3|few
CASSLRSSGGETQYF
TGCGCCAGCAGCCTGAGAAGCAGCGGGGGAGAGACCCAGTACTTC
>TRBD1|TRBJ1-6|TRBV7-9|.
CASSVGQTNSPLHF
TGTGCCAGCAGCGTGGGACAGACTAATTCACCCCTCCACTTT
>.|TRBJ1-6|TRBV4-2|.
CASSQDGLVVNSPLHF
TGTGCCAGCAGCCAAGACGGTTTAGTGGTGAATTCACCCCTCCACTTT
>.|TRBJ2-5|TRBV5-4|.
CASSTDYHQETQYF
TGTGCCAGCAGCACGGACTACCACCAAGAGACCCAGTACTTC
>TRBD1|TRBJ2-1|TRBV2|.
CASRTGNYNEQFF
TGTGCCAGCAGGACAGGGAATTACAATGAGCAGTTCTTC
>.|TRBJ1-5|TRBV6-1|.
CASSEWGGDHNQPQHF
TGTGCCAGCAGTGAATGGGGCGGGGATCACAATCAGCCCCAGCATTTT
>.|TRBJ1-4|TRBV2|.
CASEPANEKLFF
TGTGCCAGCGAACCGGCTAATGAAAAACTGTTTTTT
>.|TRBJ2-2|TRBV6-1|.
CASTFGGPRRELFF
TGTGCCAGCACCTTCGGGGGGCCTCGACGGGAGCTGTTTTTT
>.|TRBJ2-5|TRBV7-6|.
CASSSLRDIKGAQYF
TGTGCCAGCAGCTCCCTCCGGGACATCAAAGGGGCCCAGTACTTC
>TRBD2|TRBJ2-7|TRBV28|once
CASSLAGVSYEQYF
TGTGCCAGCAGTTTAGCGGGAGTATCCTACGAGCAGTACTTC
>TRBD1|TRBJ1-2|TRBV10-3|.
CASRQGEDYGYTF
TGTGCCTCCAGACAGGGAGAGGACTATGGCTACACCTTC
>TRBD2|TRBJ2-3|TRBV11-2|.
CASSTSGESSTDTQYF
TGTGCCAGCAGCACTAGCGGGGAGTCTAGCACAGATACGCAGTATTTT
>.|TRBJ1-5|TRBV4-1|.
CASSSRLGQINQPQHF
TGCGCCAGCAGCTCCCGGTTGGGGCAGATCAATCAGCCCCAGCATTTT
>TRBD1|TRBJ1-1|TRBV6-1|.
CASVYRGLGTEAFF
TGTGCCAGCGTATACAGGGGGCTAGGCACTGAAGCTTTCTTT
>.|TRBJ1-1|TRBV4-3|.
CASSQDLAGLMGTEAFF
TGCGCCAGCAGCCAAGATTTGGCAGGGCTTATGGGCACTGAAGCTTTCTTT